These T cell receptor beta chains were read from a single sample in a study of blood T cell repertoires in COVID-19. The assay was immunoSEQ multiplex PCR, and TCRdb's table has in-frame clones only and misses some. This sample has a few hundred thousand clones, with approximately 87% found just once. Sequenced input: peripheral blood. Source of these receptors: a woman in her fifties or sixties who had recovered from COVID-19. CDR3s include the opening cysteine and the closing phenylalanine or tryptophan. The D gene is left open where the match is weak. Clone size is shown for a subset of rows, as once, few, many or a class of expanded clone.

v_call	j_call	clone_size	d_call	cdr3_nt	cdr3_aa
TRBV18	TRBJ1-2	NA	NA	TGTGCCAGCTCACCCGACAGGAGCTATGGCTACACCTTC	CASSPDRSYGYTF
TRBV6-2/TRBV6-3	TRBJ2-2	once	NA	TGTGCCAGCAGTTCAATGGAGTCGAACACCGGGGAGCTGTTTTTT	CASSSMESNTGELFF
TRBV25-1	TRBJ2-3	once	TRBD2	TGTGCCAGCAGTGATTTTAGCGGGAGAGGGGATACGCAGTATTTT	CASSDFSGRGDTQYF
TRBV2	TRBJ1-1	NA	NA	TGTGCCAGCAGGAGCGATACTGAAGCTTTCTTT	CASRSDTEAFF
TRBV7-2	TRBJ1-5	NA	NA	TGTGCCAGCAGCAATAATAGCAATCAGCCCCAGCATTTT	CASSNNSNQPQHF
TRBV5-1	TRBJ2-7	NA	TRBD1	TGCGCCAGCAGCGTGGGGACAGGGGGCTTTTGGTACGAGCAGTACTTC	CASSVGTGGFWYEQYF
TRBV27	TRBJ1-2	NA	TRBD1	TGTGCCAGCAGTTTATCGCTAGGGACAGGGCCCTATGGCTACACCTTC	CASSLSLGTGPYGYTF
TRBV28	TRBJ1-6	NA	NA	TGTGCCAGCAGTTTGCGTAGCTCCTATAATTCACCCCTCCACTTT	CASSLRSSYNSPLHF
TRBV27	TRBJ1-1	NA	TRBD1	TGTGCCAGCAGTTTACGACCCCCAGGGGGCACTGAAGCTTTCTTT	CASSLRPPGGTEAFF
TRBV19	TRBJ2-5	NA	TRBD2	TGTGCCAGTAGTCGACTAGCGGGGGGACCACAAGAGACCCAGTACTTC	CASSRLAGGPQETQYF
TRBV19	TRBJ2-3	once	TRBD2	TGTGCCAGTAGTAGCCGGACTAGCGGGAGTACATATACGCAGTATTTT	CASSSRTSGSTYTQYF
TRBV24-1	TRBJ2-1	NA	NA	TGTGCCACCAGTGATTTAAGTGGGACGACAGGCCAAAGGGAGGGTGAGCAGTTCTTC	CATSDLSGTTGQREGEQFF
TRBV19	TRBJ1-2	NA	NA	TGTGCCAGTAGTTCCACGGAGGGATTCTATGGCTACACCTTC	CASSSTEGFYGYTF
TRBV28	TRBJ1-1	NA	TRBD1	TGTGCCAGCAGTCCAATCAGCGGACAGGGAAGAACTGAAGCTTTCTTT	CASSPISGQGRTEAFF
TRBV20-1	TRBJ1-1	once	NA	TGCAGTGCTAGAGATCAAACTGAAGCTTTCTTT	CSARDQTEAFF
TRBV19	TRBJ1-4	NA	TRBD1	TGTGCCAGTAGTACCTCCGGGACAGTTGGTGAAAAACTGTTTTTT	CASSTSGTVGEKLFF
TRBV15	TRBJ1-2	NA	TRBD1	TGTGCCACCAGCAGAGATCTATGGGACAGCGGCTACACCTTC	CATSRDLWDSGYTF
TRBV7-9	TRBJ2-7	NA	NA	TGTGCCAGCAGCATACACTACGAGCAGTACTTC	CASSIHYEQYF
TRBV6-1	TRBJ2-1	once	NA	TGTGCCAGCAGTGAGATCCGGGGATCCTACAATGAGCAGTTCTTC	CASSEIRGSYNEQFF
TRBV15	TRBJ1-4	NA	NA	TGTGCCACCAGCATAGTTCGGGATGAAAAACTGTTTTTT	CATSIVRDEKLFF
TRBV30	TRBJ2-3	NA	NA	TGTGCCTGGAAAGCACTGGCAGATACGCAGTATTTT	CAWKALADTQYF
TRBV7-2	TRBJ2-1	NA	TRBD2	TGTGCCAGCAGCCCCCCTGGTAGCGGGTACTACAATGAGCAGTTCTTC	CASSPPGSGYYNEQFF
TRBV29-1	TRBJ2-7	NA	NA	TGCAGCGTTCGCTTGCCCAGGTCCACCTACGAGCAGTACTTC	CSVRLPRSTYEQYF
TRBV7-7	TRBJ2-1	NA	TRBD2	TGTGCCAGCAGCCCTAGTGGGACTATGAACAATGAGCAGTTCTTC	CASSPSGTMNNEQFF
TRBV19	TRBJ1-5	NA	NA	TGTGCCAGTAGTTGGGGCAGATCTCATCAGCCCCAGCATTTT	CASSWGRSHQPQHF
TRBV6-2/TRBV6-3	TRBJ1-6	NA	NA	TGTGCCAGCAGTTACGTGGATCTAGGCTCCTATAATTCACCCCTCCACTTT	CASSYVDLGSYNSPLHF
TRBV6-5	TRBJ2-7	NA	NA	TGTGCCACACAGACATACTACGAGCAGTACTTC	CATQTYYEQYF
TRBV11-2	TRBJ1-3	NA	NA	TGTGCCAGCAGCTCCACCCGACAGCTCTCTGGAAACACCATATATTTT	CASSSTRQLSGNTIYF
TRBV3-1/TRBV3-2	TRBJ2-5	NA	TRBD1	TGTGCCAGCAGCCCAGGGACAGACTCAGGAGAGACCCAGTACTTC	CASSPGTDSGETQYF
TRBV6-6	TRBJ2-7	NA	NA	TGTGCCAGCAGTTACGGTTTCGTGGGGCGAGCCTACGAGCAGTACTTC	CASSYGFVGRAYEQYF
TRBV4-1	TRBJ2-3	NA	NA	TGCGCCAGCAGCCTGACGCGGGGAGATCCAACAGATACGCAGTATTTT	CASSLTRGDPTDTQYF
TRBV7-2	TRBJ2-1	NA	TRBD2	TGTGCCAGCAGCCTCAGCGGGGGCTACAATGAGCAGTTCTTC	CASSLSGGYNEQFF
TRBV28	TRBJ2-7	NA	NA	TGTGCCAGCAGAATTAGCGAAAGCTCCTACGAGCAGTACTTC	CASRISESSYEQYF
TRBV30	TRBJ1-2	NA	NA	TGTGCCTGGAGTGTAGGAGGCGGCTACACCTTC	CAWSVGGGYTF
TRBV5-6	TRBJ1-3	NA	NA	TGTGCCAGCAGCTTCGACGGGACTGGAAACACCATATATTTT	CASSFDGTGNTIYF
TRBV11-2	TRBJ1-2	NA	TRBD1	TGTGCCAGCAGCTTAGCCAGGGGGCCCTATGGCTACACCTTC	CASSLARGPYGYTF
TRBV19	TRBJ2-5	NA	NA	TGTGCCAGTAGTATAGGTGTTGGGGGGAGTGAGACCCAGTACTTC	CASSIGVGGSETQYF
TRBV30	TRBJ2-7	NA	NA	TGTGCCTGGAGTGTACGCGGAACCTACGAGCAGTACTTC	CAWSVRGTYEQYF
TRBV6-6	TRBJ2-5	NA	NA	TGTGCCAGCAGACGCTGGGGGGAAGAGACCCAGTACTTC	CASRRWGEETQYF
TRBV10-3	TRBJ1-1	NA	NA	TGTGCCATCAGTGGCCAGGGCATGAACACTGAAGCTTTCTTT	CAISGQGMNTEAFF
TRBV28	TRBJ1-1	NA	NA	TGTGCCAGCAGTTTAAGTAGGGGCCAGACTGAAGCTTTCTTT	CASSLSRGQTEAFF
TRBV4-1	TRBJ2-5	NA	TRBD2	TGCGCCAGCAGCCAAGATCCAGCGGGGGGGTCAGAGACCCAGTACTTC	CASSQDPAGGSETQYF
TRBV30	TRBJ2-3	NA	TRBD2	TGTGCCTGGAGCCCCGATAGCGGGAGGACAGATACGCAGTATTTT	CAWSPDSGRTDTQYF
TRBV9	TRBJ2-7	NA	TRBD2	TGTGCCAACGAAGACCGTAGCGGGGAGGGGTATGAAGGATCCGGCTACTACGAGCAGTACTTC	CANEDRSGEGYEGSGYYEQYF
TRBV7-2	TRBJ2-7	NA	TRBD2	TGTGCCAGCAGCTTCCGACTAGCGGGAGTCTACTACGAGCAGTACTTC	CASSFRLAGVYYEQYF
TRBV11-3	TRBJ2-1	once	TRBD2	TGTGCCAGCAGCCCCGGGACTAGCGGGAGAAGGGCTGAGCAGTTCTTC	CASSPGTSGRRAEQFF
TRBV21-1	TRBJ1-3	NA	NA	TGTGCCAGCAGCAAAAGATGGGAGGGTCTCTCTGGAAACACCATATATTTT	CASSKRWEGLSGNTIYF
TRBV6-2/TRBV6-3	TRBJ2-6	NA	NA	TGTGCCAGCAGTTACTCCTCTGGGGGGGCCCTTTCTGGGGCCAACGTCCTGACTTTC	CASSYSSGGALSGANVLTF
TRBV25-1	TRBJ2-2	NA	TRBD1	TGTGCCAGTGGTAGCCCGGAGGGACAGGGAAAGCTGTTTTTT	CASGSPEGQGKLFF
TRBV6-2/TRBV6-3	TRBJ2-1	NA	NA	TGTGCCAGCAGCCCAACAGTCAATGAGCAGTTCTTC	CASSPTVNEQFF
TRBV7-9	TRBJ2-7	once	NA	TGTGCCAGCAGCCTTGGGACAAGTGAGCAGTACTTC	CASSLGTSEQYF
TRBV19	TRBJ2-5	NA	NA	TGTGCCAGTAGTGTCTCAGGGGAAGAGACCCAGTACTTC	CASSVSGEETQYF
TRBV28	TRBJ1-5	once	TRBD1	TGTGCCAGCAGCGGGGTTGGGGACAGGGGACGTCAGCCCCAGCATTTT	CASSGVGDRGRQPQHF
TRBV19	TRBJ2-1	NA	TRBD2	TGTGCCAGTAGCCCCCTAGCGGGGGCCCACTACAATGAGCAGTTCTTC	CASSPLAGAHYNEQFF
TRBV20-1	TRBJ1-4	NA	NA	TGCAGTGCTAGTGGGAGATATAATGAAAAACTGTTTTTT	CSASGRYNEKLFF